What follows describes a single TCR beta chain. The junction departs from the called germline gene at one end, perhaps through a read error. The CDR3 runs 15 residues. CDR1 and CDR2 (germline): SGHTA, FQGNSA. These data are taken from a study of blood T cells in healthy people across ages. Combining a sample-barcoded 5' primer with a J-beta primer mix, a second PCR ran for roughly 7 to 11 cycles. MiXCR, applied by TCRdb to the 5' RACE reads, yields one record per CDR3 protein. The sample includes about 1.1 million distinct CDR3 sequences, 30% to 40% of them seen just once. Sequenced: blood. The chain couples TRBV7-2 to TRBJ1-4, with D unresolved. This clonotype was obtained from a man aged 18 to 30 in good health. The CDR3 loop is CASSSRPNTNEKLFF. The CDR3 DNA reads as TGTGCCAGCAGCTCCCGCCCGAACACTAATGAAAAGCTGTTTTTT.